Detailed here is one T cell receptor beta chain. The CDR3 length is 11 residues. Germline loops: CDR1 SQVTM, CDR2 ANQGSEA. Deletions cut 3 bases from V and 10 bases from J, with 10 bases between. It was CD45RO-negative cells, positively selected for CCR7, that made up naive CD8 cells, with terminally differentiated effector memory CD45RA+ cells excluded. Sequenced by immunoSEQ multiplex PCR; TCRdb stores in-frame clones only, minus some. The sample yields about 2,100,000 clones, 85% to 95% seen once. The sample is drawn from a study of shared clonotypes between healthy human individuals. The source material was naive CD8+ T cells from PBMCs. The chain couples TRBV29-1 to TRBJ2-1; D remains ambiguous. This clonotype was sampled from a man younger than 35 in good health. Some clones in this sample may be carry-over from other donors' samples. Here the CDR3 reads CSVEFRKEQFF. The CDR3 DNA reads TGCAGCGTTGAGTTCCGAAAAGAGCAGTTCTTC.